Listed here are 29 T cell receptor beta chains from one sample, sequenced in a study of blood T cell repertoires in COVID-19. Sequencing used immunoSEQ multiplex PCR; TCRdb keeps in-frame clones, though not all of them. Of some 110,000 clones in the sample, roughly 92% were seen once. Sequenced material: peripheral blood. These receptors were collected from a man aged 45-60 years with COVID-19, enrolled during active disease.

V and J are TRBV21-1 and TRBJ2-1; the table's TRBD2 call for D was not verified on the DNA. TRBV21-1 is termed a pseudogene. The CDR3 covers 16 residues. CDR3 loop: CASRSYPSGSEDEQFF. In DNA, the CDR3 is TGTGCCAGCAGATCATATCCTAGCGGGAGCGAGGATGAGCAGTTCTTC.

This chain connects TRBV28 to TRBJ2-7; D gene unclear. Germline values: CDR1 MDHEN, CDR2 SYDVKM. Deletions cut 2 bases from V and 2 bases from J, with 10 bases between. This CDR3 spans 14 amino acids. The CDR3, as DNA: TGTGCCAGCAGTTTAGCGACAAACCCCTACGAGCAGTACTTC. Encoded protein: CASSLATNPYEQYF.

V is TRBV10-3 and J is TRBJ2-7, with 9 bases aligning to TRBD2. Germline lookup yields CDR1 ENHRY and CDR2 SYGVKD. The J segment lost 4 bases and the V segment lost 4 bases, leaving 5 bases of the junction unmatched. CDR3 length: 14 amino acids. The CDR3 DNA is TGTGCCATCAGTGTAGCGGGAGTAGGGTACGAGCAGTACTTC. Residues: CAISVAGVGYEQYF.

This clone showed up just once. This sequence joins TRBV6-5 and TRBJ2-7, with D possibly being TRBD2 (6 bases). V was pared by 10 bases and J by 4 bases, with 17 bases between. Germline values: CDR1 MNHEY, CDR2 SVGAGI. CDR3 length: 13 amino acids. In DNA form, the CDR3 reads TGTGCCACTGCTCGGGGGTATCTTTACGAGCAGTACTTC. Translation gives CATARGYLYEQYF.

Only one count was recorded for this clone. The chain couples TRBV9 to TRBJ2-3, with no clear D. CDR1 is SGDLS, CDR2 YYNGEE, per germline. The length of the CDR3 is 15 residues. The V end was cut by 4 bases, the J end by 2 bases, with 14 bases between. CDR3 in amino acids: CASSPDGRPTDTQYF. The CDR3 bases are TGTGCCAGCAGCCCTGATGGGCGACCCACAGATACGCAGTATTTT.

This chain joins TRBV28 and TRBJ1-4; D is perhaps TRBD1 (6 bases). CDR1 and CDR2 from the germline V gene are MDHEN and SYDVKM. Between the trimmed V and J ends, which lost 5 bases and 3 bases, there was a span of 16 bases. The CDR3 covers 16 residues. CDR3 sequence: CASSPHQGQANEKLFF. The DNA for the CDR3 is TGTGCCAGCAGTCCTCACCAGGGGCAGGCTAATGAAAAACTGTTTTTT.

The V call is TRBV7-3, the J call TRBJ2-6, with D perhaps TRBD1 (6 bases). The ends were cut back, 3 bases at V and 2 bases at J, with 14 bases in the middle. The CDR3 extends over 17 amino acids. The germline CDR1 and CDR2 sequences are SGHTA and FQGTGA. CDR3 in DNA: TGTGCCAGCAGCTTTTTCATTAACAGGGCTGGGGCCAACGTCCTGACTTTC. This sequence encodes CASSFFINRAGANVLTF.

This sequence joins TRBV28 and TRBJ1-5; TRBD1 aligns across 9 bases. The CDR3 covers 16 residues. With V trimmed by 6 bases and J by 2 bases, 8 bases remained unmatched. The germline CDR1 and CDR2 sequences are MDHEN and SYDVKM. CDR3: CASSRTGGAGNQPQHF. CDR3 nucleotide sequence: TGTGCCAGCAGCAGAACAGGGGGCGCGGGCAATCAGCCCCAGCATTTT.

CDR3 in amino acids: CASSPTRENQPQHF. As DNA, the CDR3 is TGTGCCAGCTCACCAACCAGGGAAAATCAGCCCCAGCATTTT. The V call is TRBV18, the J call TRBJ1-5; tentative D call: TRBD1 (5 bases). The CDR3 runs 14 residues. CDR1 is KGHSH and CDR2 is LQKENI in the germline V gene. V was cut by 2 bases and J by 4 bases, with 9 bases left in between.

The chain has TRBV7-8 and TRBJ1-2, with TRBD1 identical over 11 bases. This CDR3 spans 15 amino acids. In germline, CDR1 is SGHVS, CDR2 FQNEAQ. Unmatched junction bases numbered 5, after V lost 4 bases and J lost 4 bases. The CDR3 here is CASSSGQGAIYGYTF. In DNA form, the CDR3 reads TGTGCCAGCAGCTCTGGACAGGGGGCAATCTATGGCTACACCTTC.

V gene TRBV5-4 combines with J gene TRBJ1-2; D might be TRBD1 (6 bases). This CDR3 has 13 residues. Deletions cut 5 bases from V and 7 bases from J, with 15 bases between. Germline CDR1 SGHNT, CDR2 YYREEE (reference sequence). As DNA, the CDR3 is TGTGCCAGCAGTCGTACAGGGAACCGTGGCTACACCTTC. This encodes CASSRTGNRGYTF.

The rearrangement joins TRBV7-2 to TRBJ2-3; TRBD2 matches at 11 bases. Germline assignment: CDR1 SGHTA and CDR2 FQGNSA. The CDR3 loop spans 16 amino acids. The V and J ends lost 5 bases and 2 bases, in that order; junction bases with no gene match: 6. This chain's CDR3 is CASSPQGLAVTDTQYF. The CDR3 nucleotides are TGTGCCAGCAGCCCCCAGGGACTAGCGGTCACAGATACGCAGTATTTT.

The J gene is TRBJ2-2, the V gene TRBV18; 11 positions agree with TRBD1. The V gene end was trimmed by 5 bases and the J gene end by 3 bases; junction bases not matched to a gene: 5. The CDR3 runs to 16 residues. Germline V lookup: CDR1 KGHSH, CDR2 LQKENI. The CDR3 nucleotides read TGTGCCAGCTCAACTCGGACAGGGGGCGACACCGGGGAGCTGTTTTTT. Protein sequence: CASSTRTGGDTGELFF.

This clone was recorded once. The chain recombines TRBV6-1 with TRBJ1-1, with D possibly TRBD1 on 5 matching bases. Trimming pared 1 base from V and 5 bases from J, leaving 11 bases between. This CDR3 contains 14 residues. The V gene's germline CDR1 is MNHNS and CDR2 SASEGT. The CDR3 region has the DNA TGTGCCAGCAGTGAAGGTGGGGGGGTTACTGAAGCTTTCTTT. Residues: CASSEGGGVTEAFF.

V and J are TRBV19 and TRBJ1-1; D not certain. CDR1 is LNHDA and CDR2 is SQIVND in the germline V gene (reference sequence). The CDR3 contains 12 residues. The germline V and J ends were trimmed by 7 bases and 1 base, with 7 bases remaining between them. The CDR3 DNA reads TGTGCCAGTAAAAACAGGAACACTGAAGCTTTCTTT. Protein product: CASKNRNTEAFF.

V is TRBV30 and J is TRBJ2-3, with 14 positions matching TRBD2. The CDR3 totals 15 residues. Germline CDR1 is GTSNPN and CDR2 is SVGIG (reference sequence). J was trimmed by 5 bases and V by 3 bases; bases with no gene match: 4. Here the CDR3 DNA reads TGTGCCTGGAGCCGGGGACTAGCGGGAGAAGATACGCAGTATTTT. It encodes CAWSRGLAGEDTQYF.

The rearrangement links TRBV7-9 to TRBJ2-5; D not resolved. The V end was cut by 2 bases, the J end by 5 bases, with 9 bases between. Germline values: CDR1 SEHNR, CDR2 FQNEAQ (reference sequence). The CDR3 sequence is 13 residues long. CDR3 loop: CASSLPLSETQYF. The DNA of the CDR3 is TGTGCCAGCAGCTTACCTCTGTCGGAGACCCAGTACTTC. Full variable domain (outside the CDR3, taken from reference TRBV7-9 and TRBJ2-5): DTGVSQNPRHKITKRGQNVTFRCDPISEHNRLYWYRQTLGQGPEFLTYFQNEAQLEKSRLLSDRFSAERPKGSFSTLEIQRTEQGDSAMYLCASSLPLSETQYFGPGTRLLVL.

The CDR3 loop reads CASSLGGTSLTDTQYF. CDR3 sequence (DNA): TGTGCCAGCAGCTTGGGGGGGACTAGCTTGACAGATACGCAGTATTTT. The chain combines TRBV11-2 with TRBJ2-3; 9 bases map to TRBD2. Trimming at V came to 3 bases and at J to 3 bases, leaving 7 bases not matched to a gene. Germline V gene data show CDR1 as SGHAT and CDR2 as FQNNGV. This CDR3 spans 16 amino acids.

This clone has only a few counts. The rearrangement joins TRBV14 to TRBJ1-1; D remains ambiguous. The CDR3 totals 13 residues. Germline CDR1 is SGHDN and CDR2 is FVKESK. Trimming pared 3 bases from V and 0 bases from J, leaving 5 bases between. DNA for the CDR3: TGTGCCAGCAGCCAGGCATTGAACACTGAAGCTTTCTTT. It codes for CASSQALNTEAFF.

The V call is TRBV20-1, the J call TRBJ1-2; D gene ambiguous. CDR1 is DFQATT, CDR2 SNEGSKA, per germline (reference sequence). The V end was cut by 3 bases, the J end by 0 bases, with 11 bases between. The CDR3 totals 14 residues. The CDR3 DNA is TGCAGTGCTAGTTCCGCTCAGGCTAACTATGGCTACACCTTC. It codes for CSASSAQANYGYTF.

DNA of the CDR3: TGTGCCAGCAGTGGAAACGGAGCGGGGACCGTCTCCGCCTACGAGCAGTACTTC. It specifies CASSGNGAGTVSAYEQYF. This chain connects TRBV6-1 to TRBJ2-7; 7 positions match TRBD2. This CDR3 is built from 18 residues. V was clipped by 4 bases and J by 2 bases; unmatched bases: 17. CDR1 and CDR2 (germline): MNHNS, SASEGT.

The V gene is TRBV19, the J gene TRBJ2-2; D call uncertain. Trimming removed 6 bases at V and 7 bases at J, with 12 bases between. Per the germline V gene, CDR1 is LNHDA and CDR2 is SQIVND (reference sequence). This CDR3 comprises 13 residues. The CDR3 reads CASRTASGGELFF. CDR3 bases: TGTGCCAGTAGGACGGCTAGTGGCGGGGAGCTGTTTTTT. Full variable domain (outside the CDR3, taken from reference TRBV19 and TRBJ2-2): DGGITQSPKYLFRKEGQNVTLSCEQNLNHDAMYWYRQDPGQGLRLIYYSQIVNDFQKGDIAEGYSVSREKKESFPLTVTSAQKNPTAFYLCASRTASGGELFFGEGSRLTVL.

The chain recombines TRBV6-1 with TRBJ2-3, with unresolved D. V was shortened by 2 bases and J by 6 bases, with 15 bases between the two germline ends. The CDR3 has 15 residues. Germline CDR1 is MNHNS and CDR2 is SASEGT. This CDR3 reads CASSENPPARDTQYF. The CDR3 region has the DNA TGTGCCAGCAGTGAAAATCCTCCGGCGAGGGATACGCAGTATTTT.

J is TRBJ2-3 and V is TRBV25-1; 9 bases match TRBD2. With V trimmed by 1 base and J by 2 bases, 4 bases remained unmatched. In germline, CDR1 is MGHDK, CDR2 SYGVNS. The CDR3 is 16 residues long. In DNA, the CDR3 is TGTGCCAGCAGTGAATTGCCTAGCGGGAACACAGATACGCAGTATTTT. This translates into CASSELPSGNTDTQYF.

In DNA, the CDR3 is TGCGCCAGCAGCTTGGCCGAGGGTCACAATTCACCCCTCCACTTT. It yields the protein CASSLAEGHNSPLHF. The rearrangement joins TRBV5-1 to TRBJ1-6; D unresolved. Looked up from germline, CDR1 is SGHRS and CDR2 is YFSETQ. Between the trimmed V and J ends, which lost 0 bases and 7 bases, there was a span of 11 bases. This CDR3 is 15 amino acids long.

The chain combines TRBV6-4 with TRBJ2-7; D perhaps matches TRBD1 (5 bases). The V and J ends lost 8 bases and 3 bases respectively, with 11 bases between them. Per the germline V gene, CDR1 is MRHNA and CDR2 is SNTAGT. The CDR3 totals 12 residues. This CDR3 reads CASQQDRYEQYV. The CDR3 DNA reads TGTGCCAGCCAACAGGACCGCTACGAGCAGTACGTC.

A single count supports this clone. The chain joins TRBV7-2 to TRBJ2-3, with TRBD2 matching 11 bases. Germline V gene sequence: CDR1 SGHTA, CDR2 FQGNSA. The CDR3 length is 15 residues. Trimming removed 5 bases from V and 2 bases from J; junction bases left unmatched: 3. CDR3 DNA: TGTGCCAGCAGCGGACTAGCGGGCCACACAGATACGCAGTATTTT. This translates into CASSGLAGHTDTQYF.

The V and J genes are TRBV19 and TRBJ2-2; 8 bases map to TRBD2. Germline CDR1 and CDR2: LNHDA and SQIVND (reference sequence). J was trimmed by 3 bases and V by 5 bases; bases with no gene match: 5. The CDR3 covers 15 residues. CDR3 in DNA: TGTGCCAGTAGTTTTCGGGAGGGTTACACCGGGGAGCTGTTTTTT. Amino acid sequence: CASSFREGYTGELFF.

In DNA form, the CDR3 reads TGTGCCAGCAAACGGGCGAACACCGGGGAGCTGTTTTTT. This translates into CASKRANTGELFF. This sequence joins TRBV11-1 and TRBJ2-2; D unclear. Germline lookup yields CDR1 SGHAT and CDR2 FQDESV (reference sequence). The length of the CDR3 is 13 residues. V lost 7 bases and J 0 bases, leaving 6 bases between the germline ends.